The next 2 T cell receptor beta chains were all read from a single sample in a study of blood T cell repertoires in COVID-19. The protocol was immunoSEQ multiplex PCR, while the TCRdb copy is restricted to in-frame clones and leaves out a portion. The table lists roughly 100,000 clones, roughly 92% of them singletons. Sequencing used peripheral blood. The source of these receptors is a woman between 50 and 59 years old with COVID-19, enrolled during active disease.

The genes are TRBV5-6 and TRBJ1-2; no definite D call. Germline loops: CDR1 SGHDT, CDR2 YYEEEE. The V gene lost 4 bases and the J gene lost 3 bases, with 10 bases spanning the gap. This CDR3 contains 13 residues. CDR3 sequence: CASSLDGDYGYTF. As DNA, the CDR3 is TGTGCCAGCAGCCTGGACGGGGACTATGGCTACACCTTC.

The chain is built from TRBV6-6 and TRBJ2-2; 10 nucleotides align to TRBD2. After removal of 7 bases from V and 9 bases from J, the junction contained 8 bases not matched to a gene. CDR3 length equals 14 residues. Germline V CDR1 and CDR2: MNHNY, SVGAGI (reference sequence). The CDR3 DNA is TGTGCCAGCAATCCAGCGGGGGGGCCGAGGGAGCTGTTTTTT. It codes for CASNPAGGPRELFF.